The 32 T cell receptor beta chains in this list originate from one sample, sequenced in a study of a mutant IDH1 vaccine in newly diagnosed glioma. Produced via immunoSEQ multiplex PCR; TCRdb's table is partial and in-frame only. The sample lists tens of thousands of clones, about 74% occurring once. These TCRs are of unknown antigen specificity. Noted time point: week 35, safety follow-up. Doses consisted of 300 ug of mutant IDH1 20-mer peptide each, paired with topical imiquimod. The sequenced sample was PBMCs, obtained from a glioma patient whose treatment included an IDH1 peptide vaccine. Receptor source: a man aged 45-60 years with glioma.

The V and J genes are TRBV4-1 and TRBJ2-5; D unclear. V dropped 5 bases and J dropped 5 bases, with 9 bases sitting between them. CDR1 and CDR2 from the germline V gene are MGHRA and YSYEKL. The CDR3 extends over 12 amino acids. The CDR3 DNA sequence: TGCGCCAGCAGCGCGGTGGGGGAGACCCAGTACTTC. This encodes CASSAVGETQYF.

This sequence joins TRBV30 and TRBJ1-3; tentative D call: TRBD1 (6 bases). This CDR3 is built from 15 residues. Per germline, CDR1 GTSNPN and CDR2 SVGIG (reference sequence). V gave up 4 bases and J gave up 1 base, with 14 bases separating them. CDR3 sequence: CAWTGGAVSGNTIYF. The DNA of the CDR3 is TGTGCCTGGACGGGGGGGGCGGTATCTGGAAACACCATATATTTT.

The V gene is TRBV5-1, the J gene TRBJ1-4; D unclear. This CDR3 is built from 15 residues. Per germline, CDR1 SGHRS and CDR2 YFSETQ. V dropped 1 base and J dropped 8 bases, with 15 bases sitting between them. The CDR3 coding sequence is TGCGCCAGCAGCTTGCGCTCCGCCCCAGAAGAAAAACTGTTTTTT. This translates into CASSLRSAPEEKLFF.

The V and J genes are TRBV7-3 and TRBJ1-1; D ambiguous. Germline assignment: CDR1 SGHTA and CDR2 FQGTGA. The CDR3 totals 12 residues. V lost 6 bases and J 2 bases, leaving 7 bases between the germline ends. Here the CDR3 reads CASRDPNTEAFF. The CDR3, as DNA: TGTGCCAGCAGGGATCCAAACACTGAAGCTTTCTTT.

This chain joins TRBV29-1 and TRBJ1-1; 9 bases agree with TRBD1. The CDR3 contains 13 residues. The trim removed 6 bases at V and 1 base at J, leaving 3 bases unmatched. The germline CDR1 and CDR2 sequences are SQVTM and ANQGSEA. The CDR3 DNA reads TGCAGCGTCGGGACAGGGAGGAACACTGAAGCTTTCTTT. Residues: CSVGTGRNTEAFF.

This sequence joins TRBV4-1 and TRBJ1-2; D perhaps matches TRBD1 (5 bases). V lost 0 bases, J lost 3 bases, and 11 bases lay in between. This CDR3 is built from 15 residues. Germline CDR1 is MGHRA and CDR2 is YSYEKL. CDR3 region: CASSQDYGGYYGYTF. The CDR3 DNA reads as TGCGCCAGCAGCCAAGATTACGGGGGTTACTATGGCTACACCTTC.

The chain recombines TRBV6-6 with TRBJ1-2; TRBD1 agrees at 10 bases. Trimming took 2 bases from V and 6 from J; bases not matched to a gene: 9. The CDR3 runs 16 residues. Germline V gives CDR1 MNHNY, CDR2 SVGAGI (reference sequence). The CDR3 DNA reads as TGTGCCAGCAGTTACCCTGGGACAGGGGAGTCCAATGGCTACACCTTC. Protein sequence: CASSYPGTGESNGYTF.

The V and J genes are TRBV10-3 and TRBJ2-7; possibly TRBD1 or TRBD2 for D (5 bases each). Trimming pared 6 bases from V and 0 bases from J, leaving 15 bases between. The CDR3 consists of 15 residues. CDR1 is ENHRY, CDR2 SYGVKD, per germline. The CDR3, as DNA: TGTGCCATCAGAAGAGAGGGGCAACTCTCCTACGAGCAGTACTTC. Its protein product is CAIRREGQLSYEQYF.

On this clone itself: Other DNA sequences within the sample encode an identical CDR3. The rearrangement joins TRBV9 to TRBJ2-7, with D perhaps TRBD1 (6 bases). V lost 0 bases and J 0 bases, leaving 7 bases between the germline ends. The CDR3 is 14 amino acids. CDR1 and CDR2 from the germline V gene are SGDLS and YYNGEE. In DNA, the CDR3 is TGTGCCAGCAGCGTAGGGGACACCTCCTACGAGCAGTACTTC. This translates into CASSVGDTSYEQYF.

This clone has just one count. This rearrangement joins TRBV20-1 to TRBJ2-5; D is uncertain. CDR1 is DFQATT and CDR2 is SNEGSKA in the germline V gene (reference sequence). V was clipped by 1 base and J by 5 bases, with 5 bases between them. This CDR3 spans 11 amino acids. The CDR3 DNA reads TGCAGTGCTAGAGTTGCGGAGACCCAGTACTTC. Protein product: CSARVAETQYF.

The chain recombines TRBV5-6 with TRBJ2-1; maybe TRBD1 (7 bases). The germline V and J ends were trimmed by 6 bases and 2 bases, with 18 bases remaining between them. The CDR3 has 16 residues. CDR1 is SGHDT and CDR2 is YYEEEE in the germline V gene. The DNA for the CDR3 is TGTGCCAGCACCGAGGGGGGACAGCTCCCCTACAATGAGCAGTTCTTC. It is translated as CASTEGGQLPYNEQFF.

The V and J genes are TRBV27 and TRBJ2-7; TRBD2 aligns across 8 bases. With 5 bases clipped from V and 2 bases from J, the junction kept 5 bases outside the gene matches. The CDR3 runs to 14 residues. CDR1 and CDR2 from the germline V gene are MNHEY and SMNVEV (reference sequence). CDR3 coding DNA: TGTGCCAGCAGTCCCTGGCGGGAGGCCTACGAGCAGTACTTC. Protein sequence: CASSPWREAYEQYF.

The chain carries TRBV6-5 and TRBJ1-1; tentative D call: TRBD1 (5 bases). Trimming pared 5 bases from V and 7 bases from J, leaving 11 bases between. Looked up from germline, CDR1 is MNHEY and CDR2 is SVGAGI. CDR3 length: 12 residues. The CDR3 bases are TGTGCCAGCAGTCCCCGACAGAATGAAGCTTTCTTT. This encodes CASSPRQNEAFF.

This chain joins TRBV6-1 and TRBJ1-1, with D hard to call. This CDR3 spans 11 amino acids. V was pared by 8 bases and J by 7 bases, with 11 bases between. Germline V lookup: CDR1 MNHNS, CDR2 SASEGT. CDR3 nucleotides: TGTGCCAGCTCCCCTGGGGTTGAAGCTTTCTTT. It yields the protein CASSPGVEAFF.

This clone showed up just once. This chain's CDR3 is CAWGPPDRVFF. CDR3 DNA sequence: TGTGCCTGGGGCCCCCCTGACAGGGTGTTTTTT. This sequence joins TRBV30 and TRBJ1-4, with TRBD1 identical over 7 bases. The trim removed 5 bases at V and 15 bases at J, leaving 9 bases unmatched. Germline values: CDR1 GTSNPN, CDR2 SVGIG (reference sequence). The CDR3 consists of 11 residues.

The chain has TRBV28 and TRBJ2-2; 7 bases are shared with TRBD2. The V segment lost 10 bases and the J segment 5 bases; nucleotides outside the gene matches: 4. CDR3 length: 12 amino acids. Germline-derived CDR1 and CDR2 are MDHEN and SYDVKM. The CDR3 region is CATGGYTGELFF. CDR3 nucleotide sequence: TGTGCCACCGGGGGGTATACCGGGGAGCTGTTTTTT. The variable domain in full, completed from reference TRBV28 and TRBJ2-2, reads DVKVTQSSRYLVKRTGEKVFLECVQDMDHENMFWYRQDPGLGLRLIYFSYDVKMKEKGDIPEGYSVSREKKERFSLILESASTNQTSMYLCATGGYTGELFFGEGSRLTVL.

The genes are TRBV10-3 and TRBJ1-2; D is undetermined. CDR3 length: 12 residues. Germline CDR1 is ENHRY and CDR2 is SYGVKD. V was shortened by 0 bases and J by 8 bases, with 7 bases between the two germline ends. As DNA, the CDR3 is TGTGCCATCAGTGAGTCAGAGTACGGCTACACCTTC. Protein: CAISESEYGYTF.

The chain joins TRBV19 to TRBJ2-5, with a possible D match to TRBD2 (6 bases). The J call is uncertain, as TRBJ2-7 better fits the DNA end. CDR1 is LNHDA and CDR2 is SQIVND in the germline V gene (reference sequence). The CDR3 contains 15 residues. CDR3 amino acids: CASTLVGGVEGEQYF. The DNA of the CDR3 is TGTGCCAGTACCTTGGTCGGGGGAGTGGAGGGCGAGCAGTACTTC.

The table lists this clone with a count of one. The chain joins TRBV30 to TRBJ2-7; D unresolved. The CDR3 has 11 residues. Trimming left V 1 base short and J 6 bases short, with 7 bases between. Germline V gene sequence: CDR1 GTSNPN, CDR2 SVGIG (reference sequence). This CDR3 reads CAWSAGFEQYF. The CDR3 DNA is TGTGCCTGGAGTGCTGGGTTCGAGCAGTACTTC.

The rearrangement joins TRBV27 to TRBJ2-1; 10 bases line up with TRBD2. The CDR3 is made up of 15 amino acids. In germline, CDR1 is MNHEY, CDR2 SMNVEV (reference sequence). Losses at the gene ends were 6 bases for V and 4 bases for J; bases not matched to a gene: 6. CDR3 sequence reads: CASRSSGGPYNEQFF. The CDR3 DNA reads TGTGCCAGCAGATCTAGCGGGGGCCCTTACAATGAGCAGTTCTTC.

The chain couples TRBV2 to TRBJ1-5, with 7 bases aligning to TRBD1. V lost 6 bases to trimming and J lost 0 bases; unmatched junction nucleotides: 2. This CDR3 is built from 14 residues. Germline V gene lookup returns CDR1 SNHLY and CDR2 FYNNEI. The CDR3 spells CASRQGHSNQPQHF. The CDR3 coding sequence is TGTGCCAGCAGACAGGGGCATAGCAATCAGCCCCAGCATTTT.

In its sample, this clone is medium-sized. The CDR3: CSVESLGTGETQYF. In nucleotides, the CDR3 is TGCAGCGTTGAATCGTTAGGGACGGGGGAGACCCAGTACTTC. The chain has TRBV29-1 and TRBJ2-5; D is possibly TRBD1 or TRBD2 (5 bases each). The V end was cut by 2 bases, the J end by 5 bases, with 15 bases between. Germline CDR1 reads SQVTM; CDR2 reads ANQGSEA. The CDR3 is made up of 14 amino acids.

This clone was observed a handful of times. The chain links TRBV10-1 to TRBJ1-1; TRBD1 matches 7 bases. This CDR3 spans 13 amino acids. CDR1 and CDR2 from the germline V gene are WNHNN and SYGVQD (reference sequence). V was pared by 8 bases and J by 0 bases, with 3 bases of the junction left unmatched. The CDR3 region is CASAGTVNTEAFF. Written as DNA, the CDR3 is TGCGCCAGCGCTGGGACAGTGAACACTGAAGCTTTCTTT.

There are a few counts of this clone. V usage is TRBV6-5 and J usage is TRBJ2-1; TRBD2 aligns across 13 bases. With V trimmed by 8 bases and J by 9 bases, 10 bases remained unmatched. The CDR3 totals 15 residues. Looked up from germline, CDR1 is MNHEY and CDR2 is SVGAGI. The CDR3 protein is CASSTGTSGIFEQFF. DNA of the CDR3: TGTGCCAGCTCGACCGGGACTAGCGGGATATTTGAGCAGTTCTTC.

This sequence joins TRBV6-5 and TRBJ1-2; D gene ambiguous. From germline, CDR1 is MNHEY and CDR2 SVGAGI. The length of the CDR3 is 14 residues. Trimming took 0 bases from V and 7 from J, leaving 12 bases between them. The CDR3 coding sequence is TGTGCCAGCAGTTACTCGGAGTCTTGGAGTGGCTACACCTTC. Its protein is CASSYSESWSGYTF.

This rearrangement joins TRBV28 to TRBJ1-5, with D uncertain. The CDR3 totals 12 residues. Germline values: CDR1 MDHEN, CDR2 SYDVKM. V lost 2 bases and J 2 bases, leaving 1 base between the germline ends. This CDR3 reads CASSLGNQPQHF. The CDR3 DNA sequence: TGTGCCAGCAGTTTAGGCAATCAGCCCCAGCATTTT.

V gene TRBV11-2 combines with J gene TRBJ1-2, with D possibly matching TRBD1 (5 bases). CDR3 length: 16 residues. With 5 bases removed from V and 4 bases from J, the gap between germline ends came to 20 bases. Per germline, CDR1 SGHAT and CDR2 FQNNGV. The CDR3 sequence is CASSRTIRLDTYGYTF. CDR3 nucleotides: TGTGCCAGCAGCCGCACGATACGGTTGGACACCTATGGCTACACCTTC.

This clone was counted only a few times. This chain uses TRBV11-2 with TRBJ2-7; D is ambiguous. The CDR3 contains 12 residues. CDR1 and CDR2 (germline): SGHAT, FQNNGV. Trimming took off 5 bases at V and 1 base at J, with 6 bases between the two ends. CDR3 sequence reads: CASSVGSYEQYF. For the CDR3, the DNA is TGTGCCAGCAGCGTCGGTTCCTACGAGCAGTACTTC.

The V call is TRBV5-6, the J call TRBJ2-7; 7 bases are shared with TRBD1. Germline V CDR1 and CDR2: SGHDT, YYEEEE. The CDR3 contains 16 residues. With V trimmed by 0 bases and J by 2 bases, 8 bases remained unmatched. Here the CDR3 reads CASSLGGRGFPYEQYF. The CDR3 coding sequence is TGTGCCAGCAGCTTGGGGGGCAGGGGGTTTCCCTACGAGCAGTACTTC.

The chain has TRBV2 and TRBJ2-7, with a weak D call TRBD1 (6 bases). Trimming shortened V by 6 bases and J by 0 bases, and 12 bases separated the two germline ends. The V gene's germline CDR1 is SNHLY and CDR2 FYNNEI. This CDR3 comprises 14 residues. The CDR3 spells CASSWTESSYEQYF. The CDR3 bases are TGTGCCAGCAGCTGGACAGAGAGCTCCTACGAGCAGTACTTC.

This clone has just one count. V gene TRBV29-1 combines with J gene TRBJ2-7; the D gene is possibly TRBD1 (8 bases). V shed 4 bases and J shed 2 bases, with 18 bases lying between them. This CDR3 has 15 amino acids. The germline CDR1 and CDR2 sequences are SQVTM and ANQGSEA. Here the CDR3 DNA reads TGCAGCGTTGGAGCAGGGGGCGCGGGGGCCTACGAGCAGTACTTC. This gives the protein CSVGAGGAGAYEQYF.

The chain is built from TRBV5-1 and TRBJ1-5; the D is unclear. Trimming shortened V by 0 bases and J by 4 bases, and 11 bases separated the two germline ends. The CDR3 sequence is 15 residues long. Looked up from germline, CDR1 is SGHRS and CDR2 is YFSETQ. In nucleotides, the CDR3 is TGCGCCAGCAGCTTGGACGGGAACCAGAATCAGCCCCAGCATTTT. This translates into CASSLDGNQNQPQHF.